This TCR beta chain was captured in a study of blood T cell repertoires in COVID-19. About the study: Samples came from the United States, Italy and Spain, spanning acute and convalescent COVID-19. PBMCs, B-cell-depleted T cells, or T cells provided the cDNA or gDNA that made up the material.

Original handling: Estimated nucleated cell counts came from reference gene primer amplification. Produced via immunoSEQ multiplex PCR; TCRdb's table is partial and in-frame only. The V and J calls and clone size were taken over from that table, and D and trimming were inferred from the DNA. This sample has about 99,000 clones; nearly 90% occur once, and the top ten carry approximately 3.1%. The ends were cut back, 5 bases at V and 5 bases at J, with 13 bases in the middle. The CDR3 runs to 14 residues. The V gene's germline CDR1 is MNHEY and CDR2 SVGEGT. The receptor was isolated from a middle-aged man in a cohort sampled during active COVID-19. Specimen: peripheral blood. The chain is built from TRBV6-2 or TRBV6-3 and TRBJ1-5; possible D gene TRBD1, 6 bases. CDR3 loop: CASSLRGGHQPQHF. The CDR3 coding sequence is TGTGCCAGCAGTCTCCGGGGGGGCCATCAGCCCCAGCATTTT.